A selection of T cell receptor beta chains follows, all from one sample in a study of blood T cell repertoires in COVID-19. Assay used: immunoSEQ multiplex PCR; TCRdb lists only in-frame clones, some missing. Of about 270,000 clones listed, around 86% are singletons. The specimen was peripheral blood. These receptors all stem from a man in his forties or fifties with active or convalescent COVID-19. The conserved cysteine and the conserved F or W are not part of the CDR3 here.

>TRBV27
ASSETGGANEQY
>TRBV19
ASADGVSGANVLT
>TRBV2
ASMGQGRNQPQH
>TRBV5-5
ASSPGTGEWSNQPQH
>TRBV7-2
ASSPHGTSGLNTGELF
>TRBV5-1
ASSYGQGNQPQH
>TRBV3-1/TRBV3-2
ASSFGLAGDTQY
>TRBV18
ASSPVVGGTEAF
>TRBV27
ASSSQGEQY
>TRBV30
AWSTTLATYGYT
>TRBV30
AWRSQYNSPLH